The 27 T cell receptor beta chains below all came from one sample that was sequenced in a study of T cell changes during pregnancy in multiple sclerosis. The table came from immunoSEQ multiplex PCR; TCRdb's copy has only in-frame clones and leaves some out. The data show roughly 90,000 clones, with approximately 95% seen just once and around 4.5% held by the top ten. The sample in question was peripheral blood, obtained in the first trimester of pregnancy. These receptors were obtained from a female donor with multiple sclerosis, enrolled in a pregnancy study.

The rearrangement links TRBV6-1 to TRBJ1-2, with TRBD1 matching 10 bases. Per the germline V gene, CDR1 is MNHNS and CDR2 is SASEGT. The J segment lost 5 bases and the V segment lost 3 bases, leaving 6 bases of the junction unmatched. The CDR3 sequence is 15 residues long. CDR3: CASSEDGQGVYGYTF. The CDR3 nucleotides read TGTGCCAGCAGTGAGGACGGACAGGGGGTATATGGCTACACCTTC.

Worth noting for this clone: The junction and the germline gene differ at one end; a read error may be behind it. CDR3 loop: CASNVGDRMTDTQYF. CDR3 DNA: TGTGCCAGCAACGTAGGTGACAGGATGACAGATACGCAGTATTTT. V usage is TRBV9 and J usage is TRBJ2-3, with a possible D match to TRBD1 (6 bases). The CDR3 extends over 15 amino acids. The V gene's germline CDR1 is SGDLS and CDR2 YYNGEE.

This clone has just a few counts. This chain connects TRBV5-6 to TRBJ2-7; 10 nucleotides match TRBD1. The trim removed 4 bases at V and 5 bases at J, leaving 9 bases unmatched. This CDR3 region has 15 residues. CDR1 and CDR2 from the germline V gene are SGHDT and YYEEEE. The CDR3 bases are TGTGCCAGCAGCCCAAACCCGGGACAGGGGAACGAGCAGTACTTC. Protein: CASSPNPGQGNEQYF.

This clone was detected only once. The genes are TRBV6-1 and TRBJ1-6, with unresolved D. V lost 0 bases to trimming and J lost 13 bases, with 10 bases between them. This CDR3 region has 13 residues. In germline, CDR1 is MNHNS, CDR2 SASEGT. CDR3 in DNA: TGTGCCAGCAGTGAAGCGCCAGGCTTTCCCCTCCACTTT. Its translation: CASSEAPGFPLHF.

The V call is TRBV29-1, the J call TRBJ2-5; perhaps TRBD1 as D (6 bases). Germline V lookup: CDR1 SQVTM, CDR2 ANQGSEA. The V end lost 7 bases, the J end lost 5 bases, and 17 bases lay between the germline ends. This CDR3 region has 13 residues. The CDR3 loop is CSGRTAPYETQYF. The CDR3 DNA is TGCAGCGGCCGGACAGCGCCGTACGAGACCCAGTACTTC.

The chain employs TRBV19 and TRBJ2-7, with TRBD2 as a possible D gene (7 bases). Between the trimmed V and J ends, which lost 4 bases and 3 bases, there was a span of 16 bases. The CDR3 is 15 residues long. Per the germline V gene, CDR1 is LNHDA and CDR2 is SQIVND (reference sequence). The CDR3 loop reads CASSTGGGTIYEQYF. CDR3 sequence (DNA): TGTGCCAGTAGTACTGGCGGGGGCACAATCTACGAGCAGTACTTC.

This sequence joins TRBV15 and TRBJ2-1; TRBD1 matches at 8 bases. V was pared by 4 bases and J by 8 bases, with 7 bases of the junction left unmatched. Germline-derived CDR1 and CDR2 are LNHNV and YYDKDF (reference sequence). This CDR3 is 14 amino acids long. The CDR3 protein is CATSMKTGVDEQFF. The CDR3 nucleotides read TGTGCCACCAGCATGAAGACAGGGGTGGATGAGCAGTTCTTC.

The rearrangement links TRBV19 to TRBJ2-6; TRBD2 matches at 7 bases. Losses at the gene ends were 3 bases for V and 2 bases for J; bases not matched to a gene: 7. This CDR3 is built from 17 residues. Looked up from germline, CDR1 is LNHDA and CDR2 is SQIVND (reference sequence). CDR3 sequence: CASSMNGRGPGANVLTF. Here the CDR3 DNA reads TGTGCCAGTAGTATGAATGGGAGGGGCCCTGGGGCCAACGTCCTGACTTTC.

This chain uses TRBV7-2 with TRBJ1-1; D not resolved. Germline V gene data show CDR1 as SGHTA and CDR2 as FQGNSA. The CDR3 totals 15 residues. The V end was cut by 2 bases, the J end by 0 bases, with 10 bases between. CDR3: CASSLRRSMNTEAFF. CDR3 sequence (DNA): TGTGCCAGCAGCTTAAGGAGGTCCATGAACACTGAAGCTTTCTTT.

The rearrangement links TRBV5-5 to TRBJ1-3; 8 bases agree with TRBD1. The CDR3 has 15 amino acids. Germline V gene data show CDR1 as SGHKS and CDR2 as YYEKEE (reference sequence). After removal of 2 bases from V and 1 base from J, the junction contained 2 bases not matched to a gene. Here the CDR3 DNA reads TGTGCCAGCAGCTTCGGACAGGGATCTGGAAACACCATATATTTT. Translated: CASSFGQGSGNTIYF.

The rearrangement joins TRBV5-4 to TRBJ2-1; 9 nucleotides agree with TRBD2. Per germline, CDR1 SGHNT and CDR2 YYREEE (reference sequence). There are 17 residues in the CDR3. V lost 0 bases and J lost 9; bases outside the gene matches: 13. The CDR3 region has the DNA TGTGCCAGCAGCTTGGGGGTTGAGAGTAGCGGGGGACTTGAGCAGTTCTTC. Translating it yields CASSLGVESSGGLEQFF.

For the CDR3, the DNA is TGCGCCAGCAGCTTTAGTACAGGGTGGTTCTTC. Translation: CASSFSTGWFF. This chain links TRBV5-1 with TRBJ2-1, with D possibly being TRBD1 (6 bases). CDR3 size: 11 residues. CDR1 and CDR2 from the germline V gene are SGHRS and YFSETQ. Deletions cut 2 bases from V and 15 bases from J, with 12 bases between.

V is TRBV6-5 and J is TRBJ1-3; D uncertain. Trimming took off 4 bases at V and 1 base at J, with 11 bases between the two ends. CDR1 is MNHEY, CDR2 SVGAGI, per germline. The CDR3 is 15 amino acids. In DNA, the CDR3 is TGTGCCAGCAGTTCCGTCTCAGGTTCTGGAAACACCATATATTTT. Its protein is CASSSVSGSGNTIYF.

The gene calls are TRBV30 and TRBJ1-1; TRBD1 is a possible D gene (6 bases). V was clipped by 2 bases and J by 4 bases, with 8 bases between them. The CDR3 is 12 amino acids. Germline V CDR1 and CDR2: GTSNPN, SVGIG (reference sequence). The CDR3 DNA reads TGTGCCTGGAGTCCAGGGGTCACTGAAGCTTTCTTT. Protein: CAWSPGVTEAFF.

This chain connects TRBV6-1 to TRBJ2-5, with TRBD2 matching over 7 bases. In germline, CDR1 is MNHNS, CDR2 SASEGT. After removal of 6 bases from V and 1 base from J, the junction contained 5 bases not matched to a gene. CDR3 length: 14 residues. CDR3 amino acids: CASSVGGFQETQYF. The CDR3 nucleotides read TGTGCCAGCAGCGTCGGGGGGTTCCAAGAGACCCAGTACTTC.

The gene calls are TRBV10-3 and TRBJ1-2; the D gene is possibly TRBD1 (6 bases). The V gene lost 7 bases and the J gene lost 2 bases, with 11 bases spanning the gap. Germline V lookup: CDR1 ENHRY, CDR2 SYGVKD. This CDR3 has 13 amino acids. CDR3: CAITKDRNYGYTF. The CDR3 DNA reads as TGTGCCATCACCAAAGACAGGAACTATGGCTACACCTTC.

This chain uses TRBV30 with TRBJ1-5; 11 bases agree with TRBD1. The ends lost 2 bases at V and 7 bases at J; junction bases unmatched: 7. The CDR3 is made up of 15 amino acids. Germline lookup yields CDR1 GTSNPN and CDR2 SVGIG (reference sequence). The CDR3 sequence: CAWSTGTGGDQPQHF. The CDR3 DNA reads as TGTGCCTGGAGTACCGGGACAGGGGGAGACCAGCCCCAGCATTTT.

In DNA, the CDR3 is TGCGCCAGCAGATGGTCCGCGGGGGTAGTTCACGAGCAGTACTTC. Protein sequence: CASRWSAGVVHEQYF. This chain uses TRBV5-1 with TRBJ2-7; 7 nucleotides match TRBD2. J gave up 5 bases and V 5 bases, and 13 bases lay outside the gene matches. CDR1 and CDR2 (germline): SGHRS, YFSETQ. The CDR3 runs 15 residues.

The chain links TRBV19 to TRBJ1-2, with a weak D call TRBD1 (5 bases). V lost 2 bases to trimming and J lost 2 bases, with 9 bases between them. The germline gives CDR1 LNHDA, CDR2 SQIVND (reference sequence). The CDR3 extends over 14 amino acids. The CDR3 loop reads CASSIPAGNYGYTF. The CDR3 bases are TGTGCCAGTAGTATACCGGCAGGGAACTATGGCTACACCTTC.

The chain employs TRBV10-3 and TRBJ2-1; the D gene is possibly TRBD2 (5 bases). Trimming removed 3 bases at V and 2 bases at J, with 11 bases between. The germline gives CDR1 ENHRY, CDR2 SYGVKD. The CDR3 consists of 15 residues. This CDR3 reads CAISERGATYNEQFF. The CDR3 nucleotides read TGTGCCATCAGTGAACGGGGAGCTACCTACAATGAGCAGTTCTTC.

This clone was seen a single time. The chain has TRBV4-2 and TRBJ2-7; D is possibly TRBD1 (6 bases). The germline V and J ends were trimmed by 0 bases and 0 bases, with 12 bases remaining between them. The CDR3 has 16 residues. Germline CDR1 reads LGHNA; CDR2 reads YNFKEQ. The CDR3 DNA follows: TGTGCCAGCAGCCAAGACGAGGGGGAGAGCTCCTACGAGCAGTACTTC. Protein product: CASSQDEGESSYEQYF.

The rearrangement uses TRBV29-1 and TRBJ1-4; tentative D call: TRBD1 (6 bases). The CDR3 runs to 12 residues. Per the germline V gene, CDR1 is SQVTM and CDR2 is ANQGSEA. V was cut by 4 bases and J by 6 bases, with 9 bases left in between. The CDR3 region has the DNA TGCAGCGTTGGTCGGACAGATGAAAAACTGTTTTTT. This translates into CSVGRTDEKLFF.

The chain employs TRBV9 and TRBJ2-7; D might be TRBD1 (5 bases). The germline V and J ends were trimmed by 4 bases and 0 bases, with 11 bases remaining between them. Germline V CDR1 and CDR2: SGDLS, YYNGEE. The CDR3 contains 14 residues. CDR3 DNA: TGTGCCAGCAGCCCTGGACACCTCTCCTACGAGCAGTACTTC. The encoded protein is CASSPGHLSYEQYF.

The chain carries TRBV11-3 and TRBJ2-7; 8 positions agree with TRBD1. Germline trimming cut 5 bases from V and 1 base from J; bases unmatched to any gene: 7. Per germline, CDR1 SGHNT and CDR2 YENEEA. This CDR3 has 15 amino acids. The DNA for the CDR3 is TGTGCCAGCAGCGAGGGACAGGAGAATTCCTACGAGCAGTACTTC. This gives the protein CASSEGQENSYEQYF.

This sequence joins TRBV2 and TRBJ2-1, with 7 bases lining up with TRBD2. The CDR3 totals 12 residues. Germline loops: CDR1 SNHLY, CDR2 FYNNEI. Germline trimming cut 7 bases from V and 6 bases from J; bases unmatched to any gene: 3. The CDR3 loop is CASTRLANEQFF. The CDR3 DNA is TGTGCCAGCACCAGACTAGCCAATGAGCAGTTCTTC.

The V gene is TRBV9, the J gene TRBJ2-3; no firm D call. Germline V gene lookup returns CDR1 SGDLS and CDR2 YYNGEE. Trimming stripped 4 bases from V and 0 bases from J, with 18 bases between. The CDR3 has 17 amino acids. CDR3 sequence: CASSPRGSGSSTDTQYF. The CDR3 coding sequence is TGTGCCAGCAGCCCCCGAGGTAGTGGGTCTAGCACAGATACGCAGTATTTT.

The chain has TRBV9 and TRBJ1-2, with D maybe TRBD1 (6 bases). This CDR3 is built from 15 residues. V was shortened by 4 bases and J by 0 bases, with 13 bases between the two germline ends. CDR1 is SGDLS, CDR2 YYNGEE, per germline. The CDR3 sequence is CASSTEGQTNYGYTF. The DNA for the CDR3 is TGTGCCAGCAGCACCGAAGGACAGACTAACTATGGCTACACCTTC.